The present T cell receptor (beta chain) was sequenced within a study of spatial heterogeneity in lung cancer (dated by TCRdb to between 2019 and 2020). Looking at the study overall: More beta-chain than alpha-chain transcripts were consistently detected, likely reflecting higher beta-chain transcript abundance. TCR transcript counts in tumor regions correlated strongly with a T cell transcriptional module score from matched bulk RNA-seq. In the raw uncorrected reads, each unique combination of TCR and UMI appeared more than ten times on average. TCR alpha and beta repertoires were quantitatively compared across multiple tumor regions, matched nontumor lung and blood in non-small cell lung cancer. TCR repertoire features were related to nonsynonymous mutation counts determined by whole-exome sequencing of tumor tissue. Both alpha and beta chains were TCR-sequenced in samples taken at surgery, namely 220 tumor regions, around 64 matched nontumor lung samples and over 55 PBMC samples.

Broader findings and caveats from the paper: The number of expanded intratumoral alpha and beta TCRs correlated with the tumor nonsynonymous mutation count. Confirming at a functional level the hypothesis that regional TCRs recognize regional mutations was considered to require additional single-cell paired TCR alpha and beta sequencing. TCR-seq coverage of tumor T cells was estimated to be only about 7% for alpha chains and about 13% for beta chains. The count of ubiquitous expanded TCRs correlated with the count of ubiquitous nonsynonymous mutations, and the count of regional expanded TCRs correlated with the count of regional nonsynonymous mutations.

Sequences MNHEY (CDR1) and SMNVEV (CDR2) are obtained from the germline V gene (reference sequence). From the cysteine up to the phenylalanine, the CDR3 has a length of 14 residues. Of the read, only the CDR3 DNA is kept; its 42 bases are in frame from base 1. V is reduced by 5 bases and J by 9 bases, leaving a spacing of 17 bases between them. The time point label on this specimen signifies: sample taken at primary tumor resection. Donors were under 95 patients with early-stage, untreated non-small cell lung cancer from the lung TRACERx cohort. TCR sequencing used whole RNA extracted from tumor and nontumor lung tissue, or from cryopreserved PBMC samples, without cell sorting. Only patients for whom sufficient RNA was available from at least two tumor regions were selected for TCR sequencing. Before being selected, tumor and adjacent nontumor lung specimens were reviewed by a lung pathologist. Notes on this clonotype: It has no known antigen specificity. The record has no base qualities; no much larger clone is one base away.

Libraries were constructed by 5' RACE. The reads were generated on a NextSeq 500. The TCR library protocol attached a unique molecular identifier to each TCR cDNA molecule to allow correction of PCR and sequencing errors. As for the authors' bioinformatics: TCR identification, UMI-based error correction and CDR3 extraction were all carried out with Decombinator tools. Expanded TCRs were defined as those above a frequency of 2 per 1,000, corresponding to the top 1% of the tumor frequency distribution. Expanded tumor TCRs were classed as regional if statistically deemed absent (corrected P<0.05) from at least one tumor region, otherwise ubiquitous. Renyi diversity was calculated using the R vegan package after each repertoire was subsampled 100 times to 5,000 TCRs. CDR3 similarity networks were built from amino acid triplet string-kernel similarity, connecting CDR3s with pairwise similarity above 0.82. TCRdb reran the public reads through fastp at Q25 and MiXCR, keeping productive beta chains. Merged by CDR3 protein, the rows form single entries marked with the most common genes and DNA. TCRdb's processing, not the authors', yielded these V and J calls. In all, the sample holds a few thousand distinct CDR3 sequences, and roughly 12% of those were seen once. The ten largest clones take up 7.5% to 9.5% of the sample.

The sample here was lung tumor tissue, taken at surgery. Rearrangement joined TRBV27 to TRBJ1-5; no D segment can be confidently identified. The sequence was obtained from a male donor with early-stage non-small cell lung cancer. CDR3 sequence: CASSPWDAVWPQHF. The bases are TGTGCCAGCAGTCCCTGGGATGCCGTCTGGCCCCAGCATTTT.